The clone carrying this T cell receptor beta chain has a handful of counts. Its antigen remains unknown. Each person with ophthalmopathy scored at least 3 on the Clinical Activity Score, reached NOSPECS grade 4 or higher, and had been ill under 3 months. Researchers amplified the TCR beta CDR3 regions from RNA transcripts. Carried out on the TCR CDR3, a first-round RT-PCR used the HTBI primer set. Using its own MiXCR run on the multiplex PCR reads, TCRdb lists one record per CDR3 protein. The repertoire holds roughly 600,000 distinct CDR3 sequences, with approximately 15% as singletons. The sample is drawn from a study of T cells in Graves' hyperthyroidism and ophthalmopathy. Whole-study findings and limits: Blood shared most expanded thyroid clonotypes above 0.001.

What was sequenced was blood. This TCR derives from a woman between 45 and 65 years old with Graves' ophthalmopathy.

The CDR3 bases are TGTGCCAGCAGCCCCCTTTCTGGACAGGGGTCGTACGAGCAGTACTTC. Protein: CASSPLSGQGSYEQYF. The gene calls are TRBV7-6 and TRBJ2-7; TRBD1 matches 9 bases. Losses at the gene ends were 5 bases for V and 4 bases for J; bases not matched to a gene: 12. CDR3 size: 16 residues. Germline CDR1 reads SGHVS; CDR2 reads FNYEAQ.